There are a few counts of the clone carrying this TCR beta chain. The antigen remains unidentified. PCR was performed a second time for roughly 7 to 11 cycles using a sample-barcoded 5' primer and a J-beta primer mix. The yield of each sample was at least 2.5 million CDR3-containing paired-end reads. MiXCR, run by TCRdb on the 5' RACE reads, gives a single entry per CDR3 protein. The data hold more than 1,000,000 distinct CDR3 sequences, with approximately 26% observed a single time. This specimen belongs to a study of blood T cells in healthy people across ages. Whole-study results and caveats: Across the age range, TCR beta diversity per million T cells fell in a roughly linear way.

PBMCs, at least 7 million per sample, were isolated. V lost 6 bases and J 8 bases, leaving 10 bases between the germline ends. The CDR3 has 11 residues. Looked up from germline, CDR1 is MDHEN and CDR2 is SYDVKM. Separately, the same data were catalogued under a study of T cells of mothers and their children. This second report adds: Each child gave approximately 3 million TCR beta CDR3 reads (each mother, over 9 million).

Sequencing was performed on blood. V usage is TRBV28 and J usage is TRBJ1-2; D gene uncertain. The TCR sequence derives from a girl aged 2 to 10 in good health. The CDR3: CASRTEKGYTF. The CDR3 DNA is TGTGCCAGCAGGACCGAAAAAGGCTACACCTTC.